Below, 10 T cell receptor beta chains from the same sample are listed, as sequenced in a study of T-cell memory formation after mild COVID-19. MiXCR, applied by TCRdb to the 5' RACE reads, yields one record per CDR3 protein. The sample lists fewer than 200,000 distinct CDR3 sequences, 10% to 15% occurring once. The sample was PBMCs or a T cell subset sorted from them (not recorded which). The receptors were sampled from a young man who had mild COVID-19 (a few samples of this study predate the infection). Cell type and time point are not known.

DNA of the CDR3: TGTGCCAGCATGGAGGGCACAGATACGCAGTATTTT. Translated, it gives CASMEGTDTQYF. V and J are TRBV28 and TRBJ2-3, with D tentatively TRBD2 (5 bases). The germline gives CDR1 MDHEN, CDR2 SYDVKM. The CDR3 contains 12 residues. Trimming removed 7 bases at V and 1 base at J, with 6 bases between.

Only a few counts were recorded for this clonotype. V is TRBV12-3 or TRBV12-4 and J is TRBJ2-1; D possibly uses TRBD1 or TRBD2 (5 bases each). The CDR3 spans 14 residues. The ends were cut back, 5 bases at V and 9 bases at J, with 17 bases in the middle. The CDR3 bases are TGTGCCAGCAGTCGCCCCCCCCCCGGGGCTGAGCAGTTCTTC. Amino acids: CASSRPPPGAEQFF.

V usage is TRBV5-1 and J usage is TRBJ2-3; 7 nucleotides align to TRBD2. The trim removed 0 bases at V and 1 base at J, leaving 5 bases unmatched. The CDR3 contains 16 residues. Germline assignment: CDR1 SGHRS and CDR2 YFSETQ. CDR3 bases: TGCGCCAGCAGCTTGGTTCGCCTAGCGGGCACAGATACGCAGTATTTT. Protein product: CASSLVRLAGTDTQYF.

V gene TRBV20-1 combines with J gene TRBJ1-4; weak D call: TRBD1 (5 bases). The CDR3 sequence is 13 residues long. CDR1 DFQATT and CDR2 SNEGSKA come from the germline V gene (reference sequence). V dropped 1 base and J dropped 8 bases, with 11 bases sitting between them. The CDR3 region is CSARVRAHEKLFF. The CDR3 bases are TGCAGTGCTAGAGTCAGGGCCCACGAAAAACTGTTTTTT.

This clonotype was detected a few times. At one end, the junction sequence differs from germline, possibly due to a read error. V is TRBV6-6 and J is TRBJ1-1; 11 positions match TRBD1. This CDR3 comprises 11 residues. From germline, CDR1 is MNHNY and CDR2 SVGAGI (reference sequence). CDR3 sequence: CASSWGQGDTF. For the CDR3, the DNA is TGTGCCAGCAGTTGGGGACAGGGGGACACCTTT.

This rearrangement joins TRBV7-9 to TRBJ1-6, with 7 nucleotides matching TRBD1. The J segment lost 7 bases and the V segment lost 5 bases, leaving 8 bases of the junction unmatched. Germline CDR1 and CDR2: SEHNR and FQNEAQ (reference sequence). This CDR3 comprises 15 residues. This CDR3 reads CASSRVWDSNSPLHF. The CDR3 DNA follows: TGTGCCAGCAGCCGAGTCTGGGACAGCAATTCACCCCTCCACTTT.

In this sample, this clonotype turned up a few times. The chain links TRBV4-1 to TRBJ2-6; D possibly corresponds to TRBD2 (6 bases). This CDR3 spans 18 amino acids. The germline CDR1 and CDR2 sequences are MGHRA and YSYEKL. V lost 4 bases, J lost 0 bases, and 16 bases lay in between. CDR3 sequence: CASSLRTPGGSGANVLTF. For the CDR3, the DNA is TGCGCCAGCAGCCTGCGGACCCCCGGGGGCTCTGGGGCCAACGTCCTGACTTTC.

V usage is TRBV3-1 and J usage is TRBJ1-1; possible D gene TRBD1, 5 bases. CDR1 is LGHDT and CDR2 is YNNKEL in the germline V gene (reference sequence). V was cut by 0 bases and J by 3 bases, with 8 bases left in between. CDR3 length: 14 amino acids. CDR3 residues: CASSQDRGYTEAFF. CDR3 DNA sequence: TGTGCCAGCAGCCAAGATCGGGGGTACACTGAAGCTTTCTTT.

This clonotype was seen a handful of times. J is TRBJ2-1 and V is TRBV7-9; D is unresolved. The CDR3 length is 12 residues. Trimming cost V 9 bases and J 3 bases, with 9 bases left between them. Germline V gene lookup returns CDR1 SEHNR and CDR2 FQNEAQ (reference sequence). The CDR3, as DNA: TGTGCCAGTGGACCTTTCTACAATGAGCAGTTCTTC. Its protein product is CASGPFYNEQFF.

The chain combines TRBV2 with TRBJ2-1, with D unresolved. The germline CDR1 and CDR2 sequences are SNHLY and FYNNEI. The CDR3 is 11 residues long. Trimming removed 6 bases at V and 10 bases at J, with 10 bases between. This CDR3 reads CASRYAREQFF. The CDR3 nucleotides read TGTGCCAGCAGGTACGCCAGGGAGCAGTTCTTC.